These 18 T cell receptor beta chains were sequenced from one sample in a study of PD-1 blockade in classical Hodgkin lymphoma. Some clones are missing from TCRdb's copy, which holds only in-frame ones; the method was immunoSEQ multiplex PCR. The data hold roughly 81,000 clones, with about nine tenths observed a single time. Every patient relapsed after autologous stem cell transplantation, and brentuximab vedotin exposure varied. The material was peripheral blood mononuclear cells (PBMCs), obtained before the second cycle of nivolumab. The receptors were sampled from a human donor with classical Hodgkin lymphoma.

The V gene is TRBV6-1, the J gene TRBJ1-2; D possibly corresponds to TRBD1 (5 bases). Germline V CDR1 and CDR2: MNHNS, SASEGT. With 3 bases removed from V and 6 bases from J, the gap between germline ends came to 20 bases. This CDR3 is built from 16 residues. The CDR3 DNA reads as TGTGCCAGCAGTGAGCGGGTGGGTCGGGGCCTCGATGGCTACACCTTC. It yields the protein CASSERVGRGLDGYTF.

V gene TRBV7-9 combines with J gene TRBJ2-1; 9 bases match TRBD2. The length of the CDR3 is 18 residues. V lost 5 bases, J lost 4 bases, and 15 bases stayed unmatched. Germline CDR1 is SEHNR and CDR2 is FQNEAQ (reference sequence). The CDR3 DNA follows: TGTGCCAGCAGCCCAGAGAGGGGCAGACTAGCGGCTTACAATGAGCAGTTCTTC. Amino acid sequence: CASSPERGRLAAYNEQFF.

The rearrangement joins TRBV27 to TRBJ2-5; the D is unclear. V was shortened by 6 bases and J by 1 base, with 15 bases between the two germline ends. The length of the CDR3 is 15 residues. Germline assignment: CDR1 MNHEY and CDR2 SMNVEV (reference sequence). This CDR3 reads CASSLQSRLQETQYF. CDR3 sequence (DNA): TGTGCCAGCAGCCTTCAATCTAGGCTCCAAGAGACCCAGTACTTC.

This clone was picked up a small number of times. In DNA, the CDR3 is TGTGCCAGCTCACCTCCACAGGGCCAGAACACTGAAGCTTTCTTT. Amino acid sequence: CASSPPQGQNTEAFF. V and J are TRBV18 and TRBJ1-1, with D maybe TRBD1 (6 bases). From germline, CDR1 is KGHSH and CDR2 LQKENI. The CDR3 spans 15 residues. Trimming took 3 bases from V and 1 from J, leaving 12 bases between them.

The chain has TRBV27 and TRBJ2-5; D perhaps matches TRBD2 (5 bases). Trimming shortened V by 4 bases and J by 5 bases, and 11 bases separated the two germline ends. CDR3 size: 13 residues. Per the germline V gene, CDR1 is MNHEY and CDR2 is SMNVEV (reference sequence). The CDR3 nucleotides read TGTGCCAGCAGTTCACAGCGGTGGGAGACCCAGTACTTC. This encodes CASSSQRWETQYF.

This chain uses TRBV19 with TRBJ2-5; D might be TRBD2 (7 bases). The CDR3 sequence is 13 residues long. The ends were cut back, 6 bases at V and 7 bases at J, with 15 bases in the middle. Germline V gives CDR1 LNHDA, CDR2 SQIVND (reference sequence). Here the CDR3 DNA reads TGTGCCAGTAGCCTCTGGGGGGGCCGGACCCAGTACTTC. This translates into CASSLWGGRTQYF. The full variable domain, with the rest looked up from reference TRBV19 and TRBJ2-5, is DGGITQSPKYLFRKEGQNVTLSCEQNLNHDAMYWYRQDPGQGLRLIYYSQIVNDFQKGDIAEGYSVSREKKESFPLTVTSAQKNPTAFYLCASSLWGGRTQYFGPGTRLLVL.

The V call is TRBV5-1, the J call TRBJ2-2; TRBD2 matches 9 bases. Germline trimming cut 1 base from V and 4 bases from J; bases unmatched to any gene: 11. The V gene's germline CDR1 is SGHRS and CDR2 YFSETQ. The CDR3 loop spans 18 amino acids. CDR3 bases: TGCGCCAGCAGCTTGCTCTCGGCGGGAGGGCCGATCACCGGGGAGCTGTTTTTT. The encoded protein is CASSLLSAGGPITGELFF. The variable domain in full, with the rest retrieved from reference TRBV5-1 and TRBJ2-2, is KAGVTQTPRYLIKTRGQQVTLSCSPISGHRSVSWYQQTPGQGLQFLFEYFSETQRNKGNFPGRFSGRQFSNSRSEMNVSTLELGDSALYLCASSLLSAGGPITGELFFGEGSRLTVL.

J is TRBJ2-5 and V is TRBV27; 16 positions agree with TRBD2. This CDR3 spans 15 amino acids. CDR1 MNHEY and CDR2 SMNVEV come from the germline V gene (reference sequence). With 7 bases clipped from V and 4 bases from J, the junction kept 3 bases outside the gene matches. The CDR3 sequence: CASTGLAGGPETQYF. CDR3 nucleotide sequence: TGTGCCAGCACGGGACTAGCGGGAGGGCCAGAGACCCAGTACTTC.

The gene calls are TRBV5-1 and TRBJ2-6; weak D call: TRBD1 (6 bases). Trimming pared 0 bases from V and 4 bases from J, leaving 11 bases between. Germline CDR1 SGHRS, CDR2 YFSETQ. CDR3 length: 16 amino acids. The CDR3 nucleotides read TGCGCCAGCAGCTTGGCCCTGGGGGCCGGGGCCAACGTCCTGACTTTC. Protein product: CASSLALGAGANVLTF.

This rearrangement joins TRBV6-1 to TRBJ2-1; 11 bases are a match to TRBD2. V dropped 2 bases and J dropped 10; count of bases not matched to a gene: 4. In germline, CDR1 is MNHNS, CDR2 SASEGT. The CDR3 has 14 residues. CDR3 DNA sequence: TGTGCCAGCAGTGAACGAACTAGCGGGGGCGAGCAGTTCTTC. It codes for CASSERTSGGEQFF.

The gene calls are TRBV6-1 and TRBJ2-7; D is unresolved. The V end was cut by 2 bases, the J end by 5 bases, with 7 bases between. The length of the CDR3 is 12 residues. The V gene's germline CDR1 is MNHNS and CDR2 SASEGT. The CDR3 bases are TGTGCCAGCAGTGAATGGGTTCACGAGCAGTACTTC. It encodes CASSEWVHEQYF.

The chain couples TRBV29-1 to TRBJ2-5, with TRBD2 identical over 13 bases. There are 17 residues in the CDR3. CDR1 and CDR2 from the germline V gene are SQVTM and ANQGSEA. CDR3 nucleotide sequence: TGCACCACGTTGCCCCTCGGGACTAGCGGGATGGTTGAGACCCAGTACTTC. It translates to CTTLPLGTSGMVETQYF.

CDR3 region: CASSLDGELTPKDYTF. The DNA of the CDR3 is TGTGCCAGCAGCTTAGACGGAGAGCTAACACCCAAGGACTACACCTTC. The rearrangement links TRBV11-2 to TRBJ1-2; D uncertain. Germline-derived CDR1 and CDR2 are SGHAT and FQNNGV. The CDR3 totals 16 residues. V was pared by 0 bases and J by 10 bases, with 21 bases between.

This chain connects TRBV28 to TRBJ2-3; a weak D match, TRBD2 (6 bases). The CDR3 is 15 residues long. The V and J ends lost 5 bases and 1 base respectively, with 13 bases between them. Germline assignment: CDR1 MDHEN and CDR2 SYDVKM. CDR3 coding DNA: TGTGCCAGCAGTGTAGCGGAGTTTGGCACAGATACGCAGTATTTT. Translated, it gives CASSVAEFGTDTQYF. Looking up the rest from reference TRBV28 and TRBJ2-3 gives the full variable domain: DVKVTQSSRYLVKRTGEKVFLECVQDMDHENMFWYRQDPGLGLRLIYFSYDVKMKEKGDIPEGYSVSREKKERFSLILESASTNQTSMYLCASSVAEFGTDTQYFGPGTRLTVL.

This chain links TRBV25-1 with TRBJ2-7, with TRBD1 matching over 10 bases. The J segment lost 5 bases and the V segment lost 4 bases, leaving 11 bases of the junction unmatched. Germline loops: CDR1 MGHDK, CDR2 SYGVNS. The CDR3 is 16 amino acids. CDR3 DNA: TGTGCCAGCAGTGGACCTCTGGGGACAGGGGCGAACGAGCAGTACTTC. Translating it yields CASSGPLGTGANEQYF.

The rearrangement joins TRBV5-6 to TRBJ2-3, with a tentative D call TRBD2 (6 bases). The CDR3 extends over 15 amino acids. Germline V gives CDR1 SGHDT, CDR2 YYEEEE. The V and J ends lost 2 bases and 4 bases respectively, with 14 bases between them. The CDR3 sequence is CASSFEAGISDTQYF. The CDR3 DNA reads as TGTGCCAGCAGCTTCGAGGCGGGAATCTCAGATACGCAGTATTTT.

V usage is TRBV11-2 and J usage is TRBJ1-2, with D possibly TRBD1 on 5 matching bases. CDR3 length equals 13 residues. V was trimmed by 5 bases and J by 5 bases, leaving 12 bases between them. Germline V gene lookup returns CDR1 SGHAT and CDR2 FQNNGV. CDR3 protein: CASSAARVYGYTF. Here the CDR3 DNA reads TGTGCCAGCAGCGCCGCCAGGGTTTATGGCTACACCTTC. Complete variable domain (other parts from reference TRBV11-2 and TRBJ1-2): EAGVAQSPRYKIIEKRQSVAFWCNPISGHATLYWYQQILGQGPKLLIQFQNNGVVDDSQLPKDRFSAERLKGVDSTLKIQPAKLEDSAVYLCASSAARVYGYTFGSGTRLTVV.

The V and J genes are TRBV2 and TRBJ2-2; perhaps TRBD1 as D (6 bases). The CDR3 contains 17 residues. V was trimmed by 6 bases and J by 5 bases, leaving 22 bases between them. The germline gives CDR1 SNHLY, CDR2 FYNNEI. CDR3 DNA: TGTGCCAGCAGGCGATTGACAGGATCTTTAGGGACCGGGGAGCTGTTTTTT. Amino acid sequence: CASRRLTGSLGTGELFF.